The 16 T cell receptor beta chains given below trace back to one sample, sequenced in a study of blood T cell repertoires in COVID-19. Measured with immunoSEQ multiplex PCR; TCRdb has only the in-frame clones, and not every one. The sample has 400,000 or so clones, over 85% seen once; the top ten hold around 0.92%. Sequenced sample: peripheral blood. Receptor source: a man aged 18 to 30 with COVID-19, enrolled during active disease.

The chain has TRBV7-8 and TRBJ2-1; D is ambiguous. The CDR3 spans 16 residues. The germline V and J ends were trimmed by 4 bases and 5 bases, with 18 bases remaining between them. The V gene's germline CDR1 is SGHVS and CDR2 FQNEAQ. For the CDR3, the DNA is TGTGCCAGCAGCTCCCGGGTAATCACATCCCACAATGAGCAGTTCTTC. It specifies CASSSRVITSHNEQFF. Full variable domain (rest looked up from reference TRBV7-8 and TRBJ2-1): GAGVSQSPRYKVAKRGQDVALRCDPISGHVSLFWYQQALGQGPEFLTYFQNEAQLDKSGLPSDRFFAERPEGSVSTLKIQRTQQEDSAVYLCASSSRVITSHNEQFFGPGTRLTVL.

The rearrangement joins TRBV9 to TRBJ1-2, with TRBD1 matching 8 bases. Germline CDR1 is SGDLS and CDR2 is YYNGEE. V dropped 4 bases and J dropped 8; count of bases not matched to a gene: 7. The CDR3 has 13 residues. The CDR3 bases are TGTGCCAGCAGCCTGGACAGGGTAGACGGCTACACCTTC. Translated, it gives CASSLDRVDGYTF.

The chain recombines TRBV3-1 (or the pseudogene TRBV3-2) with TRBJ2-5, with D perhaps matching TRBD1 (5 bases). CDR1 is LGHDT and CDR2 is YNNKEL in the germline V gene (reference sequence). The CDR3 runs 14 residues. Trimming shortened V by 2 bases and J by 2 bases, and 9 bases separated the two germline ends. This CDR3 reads CASSQRGFQETQYF. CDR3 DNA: TGTGCCAGCAGCCAAAGGGGTTTTCAAGAGACCCAGTACTTC.

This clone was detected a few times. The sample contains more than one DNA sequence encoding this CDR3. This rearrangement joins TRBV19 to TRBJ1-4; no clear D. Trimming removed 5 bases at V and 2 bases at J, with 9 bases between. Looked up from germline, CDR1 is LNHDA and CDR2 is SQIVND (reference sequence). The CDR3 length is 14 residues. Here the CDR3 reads CASSPTGTNEKLFF. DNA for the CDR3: TGTGCCAGTAGTCCGACTGGCACTAATGAAAAACTGTTTTTT.

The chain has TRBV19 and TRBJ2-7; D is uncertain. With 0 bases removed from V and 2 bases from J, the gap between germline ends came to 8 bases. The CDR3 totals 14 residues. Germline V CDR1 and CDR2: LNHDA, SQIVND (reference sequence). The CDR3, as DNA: TGTGCCAGTAGTATAGACGGGTATACCTACGAGCAGTACTTC. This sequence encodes CASSIDGYTYEQYF.

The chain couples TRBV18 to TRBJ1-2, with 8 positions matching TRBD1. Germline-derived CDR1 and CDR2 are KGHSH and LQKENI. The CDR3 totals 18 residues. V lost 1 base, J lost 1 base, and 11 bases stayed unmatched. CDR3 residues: CASSPRTGQANDNYGYTF. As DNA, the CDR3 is TGTGCCAGCTCACCACGGACGGGACAGGCCAATGATAACTATGGCTACACCTTC.

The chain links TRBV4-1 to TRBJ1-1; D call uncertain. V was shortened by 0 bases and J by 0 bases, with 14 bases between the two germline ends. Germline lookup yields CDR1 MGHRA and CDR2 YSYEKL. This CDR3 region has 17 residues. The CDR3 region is CASSQDLEQTMNTEAFF. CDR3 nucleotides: TGCGCCAGCAGCCAAGATCTAGAACAAACAATGAACACTGAAGCTTTCTTT.

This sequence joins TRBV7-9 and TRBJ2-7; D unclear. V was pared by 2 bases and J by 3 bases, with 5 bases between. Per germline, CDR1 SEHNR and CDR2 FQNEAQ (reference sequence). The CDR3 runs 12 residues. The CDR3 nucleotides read TGTGCCAGCAGCTTACCGTACTACGAGCAGTACTTC. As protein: CASSLPYYEQYF.

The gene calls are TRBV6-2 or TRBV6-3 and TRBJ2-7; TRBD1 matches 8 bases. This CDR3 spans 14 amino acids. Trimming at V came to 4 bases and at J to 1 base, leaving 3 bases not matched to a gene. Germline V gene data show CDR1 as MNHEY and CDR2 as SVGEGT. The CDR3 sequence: CASSLDRVSYEQYF. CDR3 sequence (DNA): TGTGCCAGCAGTTTGGACAGGGTGTCCTACGAGCAGTACTTC.

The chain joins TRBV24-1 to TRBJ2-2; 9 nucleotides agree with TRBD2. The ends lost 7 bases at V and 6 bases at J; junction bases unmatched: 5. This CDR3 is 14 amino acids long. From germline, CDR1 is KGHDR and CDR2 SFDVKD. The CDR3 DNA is TGTGCCACCAGAGGGACTAGCCTATCCGGGGAGCTGTTTTTT. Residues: CATRGTSLSGELFF.

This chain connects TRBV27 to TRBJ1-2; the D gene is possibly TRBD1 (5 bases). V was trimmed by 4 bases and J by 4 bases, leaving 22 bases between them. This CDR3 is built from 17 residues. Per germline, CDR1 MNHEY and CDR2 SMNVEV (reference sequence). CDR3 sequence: CASSSYPSSGRGYGYTF. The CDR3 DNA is TGTGCCAGCAGTTCCTACCCCTCCAGTGGAAGGGGCTATGGCTACACCTTC.

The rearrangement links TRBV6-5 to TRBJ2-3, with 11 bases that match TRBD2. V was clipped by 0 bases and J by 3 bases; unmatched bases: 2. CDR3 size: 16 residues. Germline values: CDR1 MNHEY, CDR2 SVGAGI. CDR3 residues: CASSYSTSGATDTQYF. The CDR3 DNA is TGTGCCAGCAGTTACTCGACTAGCGGGGCTACAGATACGCAGTATTTT.

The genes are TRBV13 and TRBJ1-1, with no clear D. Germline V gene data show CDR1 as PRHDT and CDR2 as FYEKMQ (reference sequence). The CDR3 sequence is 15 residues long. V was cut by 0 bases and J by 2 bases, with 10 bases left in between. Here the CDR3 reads CASSLGVSVNTEAFF. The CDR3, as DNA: TGTGCCAGCAGCTTAGGTGTTTCAGTTAACACTGAAGCTTTCTTT.

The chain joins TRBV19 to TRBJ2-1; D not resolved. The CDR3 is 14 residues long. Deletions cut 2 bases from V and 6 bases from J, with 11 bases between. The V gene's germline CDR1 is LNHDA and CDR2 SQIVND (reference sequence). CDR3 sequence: CASSIILYSNEQFF. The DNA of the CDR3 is TGTGCCAGTAGTATAATCCTGTATTCCAATGAGCAGTTCTTC.

The CDR3 sequence: CAWRGQGGYNEQFF. CDR3 bases: TGTGCCTGGAGAGGGCAAGGGGGATACAATGAGCAGTTCTTC. V and J are TRBV30 and TRBJ2-1, with D tentatively TRBD1 (6 bases). Trimming shortened V by 3 bases and J by 4 bases, and 13 bases separated the two germline ends. Germline V gives CDR1 GTSNPN, CDR2 SVGIG (reference sequence). The CDR3 spans 14 residues.

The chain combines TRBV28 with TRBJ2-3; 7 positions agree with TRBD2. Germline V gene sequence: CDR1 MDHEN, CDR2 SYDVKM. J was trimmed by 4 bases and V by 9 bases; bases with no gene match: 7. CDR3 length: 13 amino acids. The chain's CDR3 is CASSGLPPDTQYF. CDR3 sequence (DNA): TGTGCCAGTTCGGGACTACCCCCAGATACGCAGTATTTT.